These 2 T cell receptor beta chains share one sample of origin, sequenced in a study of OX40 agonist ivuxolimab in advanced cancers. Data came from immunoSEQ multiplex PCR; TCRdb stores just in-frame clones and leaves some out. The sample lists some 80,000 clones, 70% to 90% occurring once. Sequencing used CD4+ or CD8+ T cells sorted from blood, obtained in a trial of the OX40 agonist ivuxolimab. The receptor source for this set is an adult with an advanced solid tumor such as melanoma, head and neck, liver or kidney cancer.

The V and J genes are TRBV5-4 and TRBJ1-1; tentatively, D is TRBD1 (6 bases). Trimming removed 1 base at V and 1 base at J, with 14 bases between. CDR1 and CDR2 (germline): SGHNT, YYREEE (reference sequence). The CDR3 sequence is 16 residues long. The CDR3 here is CASSLMRGQSNTEAFF. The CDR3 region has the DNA TGTGCCAGCAGCTTGATGCGGGGGCAGTCGAACACTGAAGCTTTCTTT.

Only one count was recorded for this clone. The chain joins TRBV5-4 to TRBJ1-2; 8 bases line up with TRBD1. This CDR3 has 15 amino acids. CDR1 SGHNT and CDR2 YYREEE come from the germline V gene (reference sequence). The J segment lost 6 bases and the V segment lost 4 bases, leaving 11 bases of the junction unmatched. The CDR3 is CASSISQGERNGYTF. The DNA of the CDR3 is TGTGCCAGCAGCATTTCACAGGGGGAGAGGAATGGCTACACCTTC.